The 5 T cell receptor beta chains in this list originate from one sample, sequenced in a study of T cell clonality in common variable immunodeficiency. The table came from immunoSEQ multiplex PCR; TCRdb's copy has only in-frame clones and leaves some out. The sample contains roughly 30,000 clones, none of them singletons. These receptors are not linked to any known antigen. Study results and limitations: In common variable immunodeficiency, TCR beta chains reportedly carried fewer deletions and N-nucleotide insertions.

The sequenced material came from peripheral blood mononuclear cells. The source is a human donor with common variable immunodeficiency.

This clone was observed a few times. The CDR3 goes on 3 residues after the read ends, and that part is filled in from the germline J gene. This chain connects TRBV20-1 to TRBJ2-7; 14 bases are a match to TRBD2. V was pared by 5 bases and J by 3 bases, with 3 bases of the junction left unmatched. CDR1 is DFQATT and CDR2 is SNEGSKA in the germline V gene (reference sequence). The CDR3 length is 14 residues. This CDR3 reads CSAEGLAGVYEQYF. The sequenced CDR3 bases are TGCAGTGCTGAGGGACTAGCGGGGGTCTACGAG.

Comments on this clone: The CDR3 extends 3 residues past the end of the read, so its final part is completed from the germline J gene. The chain is built from TRBV19 and TRBJ1-3, with D possibly TRBD1 on 5 matching bases. The CDR3 has 14 amino acids. The ends were cut back, 5 bases at V and 4 bases at J, with 12 bases in the middle. From germline, CDR1 is LNHDA and CDR2 SQIVND (reference sequence). Incomplete CDR3 DNA: TGTGCCAGTAGTTTTCAGGGAAGAGGAAACACC. Protein product: CASSFQGRGNT. The whole CDR3 protein reads CASSFQGRGNTIYF.

In the case of this clone: The CDR3 end falls 3 residues outside the read, so it is completed with the germline J gene. V gene TRBV10-2 combines with J gene TRBJ2-5; D assignment may be TRBD1 or TRBD2 (5 bases each). Germline CDR1 WSHSY, CDR2 SAAADI. Trimming removed 8 bases from V and 5 bases from J, with 15 bases in between. This CDR3 region has 13 residues. The CDR3 here is CASGRLGEETQYF. The part of the CDR3 DNA that was read is TGCGCCAGCGGCCGTTTAGGGGAGGAGACC.

This clone was counted at least ten times. The read finishes 3 residues shy of the CDR3 end, and the germline J gene is used to complete it. The chain carries TRBV18 and TRBJ2-7, with D hard to call. The CDR3 is 16 residues long. V gave up 1 base and J gave up 0 bases, with 13 bases separating them. The germline gives CDR1 KGHSH, CDR2 LQKENI. CDR3 bases read: TGTGCCAGCTCACCACTGGCAGGTCCGAGCTCCTACGAG. Translation: CASSPLAGPSSYE. The entire CDR3 reads CASSPLAGPSSYEQYF.

This clone was observed many times. Read sequence stops 3 residues before the CDR3 end, and the germline J gene provides the missing end. This chain links TRBV18 with TRBJ2-2; D gene uncertain. V was clipped by 3 bases and J by 0 bases, with 8 bases between them. In germline, CDR1 is KGHSH, CDR2 LQKENI. This CDR3 region has 15 residues. The CDR3 is CASSPFTANTGELFF. The DNA read from the CDR3 is TGTGCCAGCTCACCCTTTACAGCGAACACCGGGGAG.